The clone carrying this T cell receptor beta chain was detected only a few times. The data stem from a study of blood T cells in healthy people across ages. This CDR3 spans 18 amino acids. CDR1 is LGHDT and CDR2 is YNNKEL in the germline V gene (reference sequence). V dropped 3 bases and J dropped 0 bases, with 18 bases sitting between them. Sample-barcoded 5' priming and a J-beta primer mix drove a second PCR of roughly 7 to 11 cycles. TCRdb analysed the 5' RACE reads with MiXCR anew, one entry per CDR3 protein. The sample consists of hundreds of thousands of distinct CDR3 sequences, roughly two fifths of them appearing once.

The receptor was derived from an elderly man in good health. This chain uses TRBV3-1 with TRBJ2-1, with D possibly being TRBD1 or TRBD2 (5 bases each). Sequencing input: blood. CDR3 in amino acids: CASSQWASGTNSYNEQFF. The CDR3 DNA follows: TGTGCCAGCAGCCAGTGGGCTTCCGGGACCAACTCCTACAATGAGCAGTTCTTC.